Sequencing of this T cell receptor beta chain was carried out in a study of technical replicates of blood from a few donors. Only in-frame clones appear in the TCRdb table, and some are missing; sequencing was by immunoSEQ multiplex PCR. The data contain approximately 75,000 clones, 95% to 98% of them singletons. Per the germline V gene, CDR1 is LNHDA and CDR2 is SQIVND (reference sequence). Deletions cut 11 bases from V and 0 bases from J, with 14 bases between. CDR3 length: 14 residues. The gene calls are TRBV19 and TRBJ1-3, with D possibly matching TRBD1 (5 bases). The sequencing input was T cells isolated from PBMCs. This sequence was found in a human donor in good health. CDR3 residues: CASSFQGSGNTIYF. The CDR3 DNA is TGTGCCTCTAGTTTCCAGGGCTCTGGAAACACCATATATTTT.